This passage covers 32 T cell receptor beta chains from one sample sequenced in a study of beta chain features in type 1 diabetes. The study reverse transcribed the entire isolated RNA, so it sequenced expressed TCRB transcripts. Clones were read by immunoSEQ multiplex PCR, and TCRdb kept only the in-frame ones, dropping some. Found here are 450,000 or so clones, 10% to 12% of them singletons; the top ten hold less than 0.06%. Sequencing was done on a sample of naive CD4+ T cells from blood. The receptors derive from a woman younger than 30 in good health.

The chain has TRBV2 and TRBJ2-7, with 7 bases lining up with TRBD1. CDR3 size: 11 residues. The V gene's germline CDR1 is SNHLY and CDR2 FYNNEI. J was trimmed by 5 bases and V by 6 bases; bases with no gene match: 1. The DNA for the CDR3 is TGTGCCAGCAGCACAGGGGACGAGCAGTACTTC. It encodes CASSTGDEQYF.

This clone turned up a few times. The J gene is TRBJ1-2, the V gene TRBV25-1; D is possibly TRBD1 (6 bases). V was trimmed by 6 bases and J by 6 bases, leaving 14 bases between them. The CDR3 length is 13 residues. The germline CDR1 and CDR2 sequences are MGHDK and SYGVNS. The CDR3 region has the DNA TGTGCCAGCAGCCCATTGGACAGACATGGCTACACCTTC. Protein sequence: CASSPLDRHGYTF.

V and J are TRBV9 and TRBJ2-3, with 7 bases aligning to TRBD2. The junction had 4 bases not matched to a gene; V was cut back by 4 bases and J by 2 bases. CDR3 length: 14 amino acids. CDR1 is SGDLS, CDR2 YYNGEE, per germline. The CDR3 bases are TGTGCCAGCAGCTCGGGACTAATCACAGATACGCAGTATTTT. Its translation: CASSSGLITDTQYF.

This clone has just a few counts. The CDR3 loop reads CSFNRFNEQFF. CDR3 nucleotide sequence: TGCAGTTTTAACAGGTTCAATGAGCAGTTCTTC. V usage is TRBV20-1 and J usage is TRBJ2-1; tentative D call: TRBD1 (5 bases). In germline, CDR1 is DFQATT, CDR2 SNEGSKA (reference sequence). The V end lost 8 bases, the J end lost 6 bases, and 11 bases lay between the germline ends. The CDR3 runs to 11 residues.

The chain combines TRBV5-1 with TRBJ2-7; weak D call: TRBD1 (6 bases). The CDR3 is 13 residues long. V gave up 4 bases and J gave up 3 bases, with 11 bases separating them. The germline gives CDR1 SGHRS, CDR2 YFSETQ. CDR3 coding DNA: TGCGCCAGCAGCCGGGACACCGACTACGAGCAGTACTTC. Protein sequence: CASSRDTDYEQYF.

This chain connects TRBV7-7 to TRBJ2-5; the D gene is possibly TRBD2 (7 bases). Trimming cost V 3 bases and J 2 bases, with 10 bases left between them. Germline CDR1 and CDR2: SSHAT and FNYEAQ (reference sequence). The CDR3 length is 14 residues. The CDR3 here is CASSFGGAQETQYF. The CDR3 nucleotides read TGTGCCAGCAGCTTTGGGGGGGCACAAGAGACCCAGTACTTC.

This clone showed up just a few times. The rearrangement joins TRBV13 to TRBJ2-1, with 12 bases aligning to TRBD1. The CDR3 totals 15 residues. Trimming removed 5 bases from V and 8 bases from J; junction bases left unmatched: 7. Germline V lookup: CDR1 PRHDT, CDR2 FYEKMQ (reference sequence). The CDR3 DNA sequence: TGTGCCAGCAGCCCAGGGACAGGGGGCCTGCATGAGCAGTTCTTC. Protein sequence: CASSPGTGGLHEQFF.

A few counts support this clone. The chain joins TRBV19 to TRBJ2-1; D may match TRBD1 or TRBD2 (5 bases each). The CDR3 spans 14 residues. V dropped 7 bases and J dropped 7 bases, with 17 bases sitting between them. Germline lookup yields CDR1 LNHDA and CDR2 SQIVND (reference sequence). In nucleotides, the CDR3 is TGTGCCAGTAATACAGGCCGCCGGAGGAATGAGCAGTTCTTC. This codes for CASNTGRRRNEQFF.

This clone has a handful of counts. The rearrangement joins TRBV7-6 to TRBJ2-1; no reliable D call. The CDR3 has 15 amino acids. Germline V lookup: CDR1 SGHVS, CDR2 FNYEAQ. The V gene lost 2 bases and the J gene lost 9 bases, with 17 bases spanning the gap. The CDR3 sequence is CASSLMAPAASEQFF. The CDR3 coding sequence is TGTGCCAGCAGCTTAATGGCCCCCGCAGCTAGTGAGCAGTTCTTC.

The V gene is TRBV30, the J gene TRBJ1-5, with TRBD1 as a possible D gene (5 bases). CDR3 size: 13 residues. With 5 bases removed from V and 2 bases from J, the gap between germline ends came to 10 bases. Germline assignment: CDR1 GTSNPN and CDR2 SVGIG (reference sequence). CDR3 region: CAWGQGRNQPQHF. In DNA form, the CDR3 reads TGTGCCTGGGGGCAGGGTCGCAATCAGCCCCAGCATTTT. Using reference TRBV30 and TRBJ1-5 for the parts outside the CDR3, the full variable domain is SQTIHQWPATLVQPVGSPLSLECTVEGTSNPNLYWYRQAAGRGLQLLFYSVGIGQISSEVPQNLSASRPQDRQFILSSKKLLLSDSGFYLCAWGQGRNQPQHFGDGTRLSIL.

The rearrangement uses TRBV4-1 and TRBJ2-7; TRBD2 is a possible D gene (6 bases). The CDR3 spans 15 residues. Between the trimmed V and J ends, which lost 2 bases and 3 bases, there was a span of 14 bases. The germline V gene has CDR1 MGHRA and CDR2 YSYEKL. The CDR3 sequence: CASSQLWGTRYEQYV. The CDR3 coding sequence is TGCGCCAGCAGCCAACTATGGGGGACTCGCTACGAGCAGTACGTC.

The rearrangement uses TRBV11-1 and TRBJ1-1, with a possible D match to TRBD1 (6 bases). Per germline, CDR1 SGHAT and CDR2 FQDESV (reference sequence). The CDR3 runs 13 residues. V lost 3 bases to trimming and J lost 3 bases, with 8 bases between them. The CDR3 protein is CASSFAGDTEAFF. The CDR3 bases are TGTGCCAGCAGCTTCGCAGGGGACACTGAAGCTTTCTTT.

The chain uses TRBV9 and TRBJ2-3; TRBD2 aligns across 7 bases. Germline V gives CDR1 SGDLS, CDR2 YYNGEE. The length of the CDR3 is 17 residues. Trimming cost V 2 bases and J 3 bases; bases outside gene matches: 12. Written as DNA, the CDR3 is TGTGCCAGCAGCGTTTCCCGCCTCGCGGGGGTTACAGATACGCAGTATTTT. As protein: CASSVSRLAGVTDTQYF.

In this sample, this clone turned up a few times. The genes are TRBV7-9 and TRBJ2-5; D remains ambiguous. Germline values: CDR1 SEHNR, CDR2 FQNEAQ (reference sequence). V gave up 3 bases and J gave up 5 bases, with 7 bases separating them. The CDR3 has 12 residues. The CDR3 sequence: CASSFGLETQYF. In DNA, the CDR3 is TGTGCCAGCAGCTTCGGGTTGGAGACCCAGTACTTC.

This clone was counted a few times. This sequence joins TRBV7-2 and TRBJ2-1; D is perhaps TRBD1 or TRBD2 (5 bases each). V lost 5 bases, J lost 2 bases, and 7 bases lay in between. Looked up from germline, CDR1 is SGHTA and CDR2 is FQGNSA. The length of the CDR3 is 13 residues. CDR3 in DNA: TGTGCCAGCAGCACGGGACCCTACAATGAGCAGTTCTTC. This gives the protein CASSTGPYNEQFF.

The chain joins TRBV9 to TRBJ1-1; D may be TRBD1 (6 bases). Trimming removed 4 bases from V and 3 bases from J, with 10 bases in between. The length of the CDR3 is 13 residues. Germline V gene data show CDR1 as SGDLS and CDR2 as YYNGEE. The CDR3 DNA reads TGTGCCAGCAGCCCCTACAGGGACACTGAAGCTTTCTTT. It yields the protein CASSPYRDTEAFF.

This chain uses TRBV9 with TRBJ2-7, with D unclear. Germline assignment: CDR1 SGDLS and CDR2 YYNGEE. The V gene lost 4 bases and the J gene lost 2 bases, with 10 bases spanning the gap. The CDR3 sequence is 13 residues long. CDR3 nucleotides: TGTGCCAGCAGCCCCTCCTCAGCCTACGAGCAGTACTTC. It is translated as CASSPSSAYEQYF.

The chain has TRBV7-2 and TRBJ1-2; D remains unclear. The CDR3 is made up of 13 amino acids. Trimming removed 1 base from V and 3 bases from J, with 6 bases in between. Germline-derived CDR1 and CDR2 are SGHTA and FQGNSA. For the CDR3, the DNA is TGTGCCAGCAGCTTAGAGGCAGACTATGGCTACACCTTC. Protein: CASSLEADYGYTF.

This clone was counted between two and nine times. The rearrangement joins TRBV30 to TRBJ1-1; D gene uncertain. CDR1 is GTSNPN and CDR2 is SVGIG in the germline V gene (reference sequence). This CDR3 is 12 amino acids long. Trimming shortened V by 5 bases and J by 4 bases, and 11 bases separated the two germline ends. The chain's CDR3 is CAWGSLRTEAFF. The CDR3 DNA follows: TGTGCCTGGGGTTCGCTCCGCACTGAAGCTTTCTTT.

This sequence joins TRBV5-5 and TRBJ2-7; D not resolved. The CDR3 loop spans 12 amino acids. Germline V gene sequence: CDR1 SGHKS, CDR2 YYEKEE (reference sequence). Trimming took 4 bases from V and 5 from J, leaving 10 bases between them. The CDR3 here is CASSPPGDEQYF. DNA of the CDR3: TGTGCCAGCAGCCCCCCTGGGGACGAGCAGTACTTC.

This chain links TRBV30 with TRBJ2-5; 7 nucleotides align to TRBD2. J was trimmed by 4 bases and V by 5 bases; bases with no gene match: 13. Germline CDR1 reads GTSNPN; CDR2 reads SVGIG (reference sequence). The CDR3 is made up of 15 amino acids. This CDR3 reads CAWSRGGGRTETQYF. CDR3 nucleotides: TGTGCCTGGTCCCGGGGCGGCGGGAGAACAGAGACCCAGTACTTC.

For the CDR3, the DNA is TGTGCCAGTCGCCGCGGGAGGTGGGATGAGCAGTTCTTC. Translation gives CASRRGRWDEQFF. V gene TRBV19 combines with J gene TRBJ2-1, with 8 bases matching TRBD2. CDR1 is LNHDA, CDR2 SQIVND, per germline (reference sequence). The J segment lost 8 bases and the V segment lost 8 bases, leaving 8 bases of the junction unmatched. The CDR3 runs 13 residues.

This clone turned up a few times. CDR3 residues: CATSRERGALWGETQYF. CDR3 nucleotide sequence: TGTGCCACCAGCAGAGAACGGGGGGCACTGTGGGGAGAGACCCAGTACTTC. The chain recombines TRBV15 with TRBJ2-5; D perhaps matches TRBD2 (7 bases). The CDR3 is 17 amino acids. Per germline, CDR1 LNHNV and CDR2 YYDKDF (reference sequence). Trimming stripped 0 bases from V and 4 bases from J, with 18 bases between.

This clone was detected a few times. In DNA, the CDR3 is TGTGCCAGCAGCCGAAGACAGGTTTATGGCTACACCTTC. Amino acids: CASSRRQVYGYTF. The chain joins TRBV7-9 to TRBJ1-2; TRBD1 is a possible D gene (6 bases). From germline, CDR1 is SEHNR and CDR2 FQNEAQ (reference sequence). Trimming pared 5 bases from V and 5 bases from J, leaving 12 bases between. This CDR3 spans 13 amino acids.

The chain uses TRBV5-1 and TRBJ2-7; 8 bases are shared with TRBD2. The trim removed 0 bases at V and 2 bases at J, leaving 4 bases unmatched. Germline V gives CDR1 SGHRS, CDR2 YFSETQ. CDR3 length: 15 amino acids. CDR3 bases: TGCGCCAGCAGCTTGGATGGACTAGCAGCCTACGAGCAGTACTTC. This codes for CASSLDGLAAYEQYF.

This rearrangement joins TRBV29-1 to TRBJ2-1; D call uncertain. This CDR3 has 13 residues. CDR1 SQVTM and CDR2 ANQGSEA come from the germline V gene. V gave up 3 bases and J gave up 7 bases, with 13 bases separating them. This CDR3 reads CSVDWPNLNEQFF. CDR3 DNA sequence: TGCAGCGTTGATTGGCCGAACCTTAATGAGCAGTTCTTC.

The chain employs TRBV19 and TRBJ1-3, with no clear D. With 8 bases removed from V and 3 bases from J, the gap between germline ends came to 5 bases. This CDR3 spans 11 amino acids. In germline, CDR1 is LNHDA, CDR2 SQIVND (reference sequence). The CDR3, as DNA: TGTGCCAGTTCCAGTGGAAACACCATATATTTT. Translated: CASSSGNTIYF.

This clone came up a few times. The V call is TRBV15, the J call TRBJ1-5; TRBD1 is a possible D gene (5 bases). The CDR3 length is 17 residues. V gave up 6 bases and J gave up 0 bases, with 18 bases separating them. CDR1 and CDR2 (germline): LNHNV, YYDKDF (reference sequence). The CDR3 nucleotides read TGTGCCACCAGTCCCAAAGGAGGGACTTATAGCAATCAGCCCCAGCATTTT. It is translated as CATSPKGGTYSNQPQHF.

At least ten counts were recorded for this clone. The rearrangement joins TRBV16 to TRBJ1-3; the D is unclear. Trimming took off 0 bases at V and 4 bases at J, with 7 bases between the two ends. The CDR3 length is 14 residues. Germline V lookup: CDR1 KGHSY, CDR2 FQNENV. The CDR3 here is CASSQSTPGNTIYF. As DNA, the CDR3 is TGTGCCAGCAGCCAATCCACACCGGGAAACACCATATATTTT.

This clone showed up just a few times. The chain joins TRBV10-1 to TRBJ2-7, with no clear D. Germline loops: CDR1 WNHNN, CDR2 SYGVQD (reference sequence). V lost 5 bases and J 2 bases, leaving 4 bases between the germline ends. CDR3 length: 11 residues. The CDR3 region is CASSWAYEQYF. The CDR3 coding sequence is TGCGCCAGCAGTTGGGCCTACGAGCAGTACTTC.

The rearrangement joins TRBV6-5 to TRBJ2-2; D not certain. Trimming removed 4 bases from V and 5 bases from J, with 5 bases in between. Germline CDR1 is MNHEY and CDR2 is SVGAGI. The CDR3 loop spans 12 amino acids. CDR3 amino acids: CASSFLTGELFF. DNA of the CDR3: TGTGCCAGCAGTTTTTTAACCGGGGAGCTGTTTTTT.

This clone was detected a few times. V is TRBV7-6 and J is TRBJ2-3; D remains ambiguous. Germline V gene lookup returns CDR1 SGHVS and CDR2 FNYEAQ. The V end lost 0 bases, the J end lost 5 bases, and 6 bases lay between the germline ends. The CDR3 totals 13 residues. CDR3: CASSLALGDTQYF. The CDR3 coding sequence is TGTGCCAGCAGCTTAGCGCTGGGAGATACGCAGTATTTT.